This T cell receptor beta chain was identified in a study of early T cells in non-severe SARS-CoV-2 infection. Overall study results and limits: Matching against VDJdb likely underestimated virus-specific expansions, favoring anti-spike CD8.

In its sample, this clonotype was seen a few times. Its antigen is not known. Trimming took off 8 bases at V and 5 bases at J, with 19 bases between the two ends. The CDR3 length is 15 residues. Germline V gene data show CDR1 as MNHEY and CDR2 as SVGEGT. Unique molecular identifiers were affixed to single, distinct cDNA molecules. From the 5' RACE reads, TCRdb called clonotypes with MiXCR, one entry per CDR3 protein. This table has tens of thousands of distinct CDR3 sequences, 9% to 15% appearing once. The rearrangement uses TRBV6-2 or TRBV6-3 and TRBJ1-5; possibly TRBD1 for D (6 bases). Sequencing was performed on whole blood. The receptor's source is an adult who was a healthcare worker with PCR-confirmed SARS-CoV-2 infection or an uninfected control (not recorded which). The CDR3 loop is CASDDRRKSYQPQHF. CDR3 sequence (DNA): TGTGCCAGCGACGACAGGAGAAAATCATATCAGCCCCAGCATTTT.